The sequence of this TCR beta chain was determined in a study of cytomegalovirus exposure and HLA in healthy donors. Across the study: The Caucasian-associated ancestry cluster contained 81% of the approximately 390 genotyped donors.

Study-wide results and limits: Beyond CMV serostatus, there was no information to go on about immune exposure. TRBV6-2, TRBV6-3 and some other V segments were excluded as indistinguishable. Common viral pathogens (according to a later analysis) appeared linked to several of the most significant clusters.

This clone has a single count. What it binds is unknown. Looked up from germline, CDR1 is SGDLS and CDR2 is YYNGEE. Trimming at V came to 1 base and at J to 0 bases, leaving 3 bases not matched to a gene. The CDR3 consists of 16 residues. PCR employed 60 Vbeta and 13 Jbeta primers. TCRdb keeps only in-frame clones here, not all; method: immunoSEQ multiplex PCR. Of some 110,000 clones in the sample, 65% to 85% were seen once. The chain couples TRBV9 to TRBJ2-1, with TRBD2 matching over 8 bases. What was sequenced was PBMCs. The source is a man aged 45-65 years in good health and CMV-seropositive. In DNA form, the CDR3 reads TGTGCCAGCAGCGTAACTAGCGGAGTCTCCTACAATGAGCAGTTCTTC. Translation: CASSVTSGVSYNEQFF.